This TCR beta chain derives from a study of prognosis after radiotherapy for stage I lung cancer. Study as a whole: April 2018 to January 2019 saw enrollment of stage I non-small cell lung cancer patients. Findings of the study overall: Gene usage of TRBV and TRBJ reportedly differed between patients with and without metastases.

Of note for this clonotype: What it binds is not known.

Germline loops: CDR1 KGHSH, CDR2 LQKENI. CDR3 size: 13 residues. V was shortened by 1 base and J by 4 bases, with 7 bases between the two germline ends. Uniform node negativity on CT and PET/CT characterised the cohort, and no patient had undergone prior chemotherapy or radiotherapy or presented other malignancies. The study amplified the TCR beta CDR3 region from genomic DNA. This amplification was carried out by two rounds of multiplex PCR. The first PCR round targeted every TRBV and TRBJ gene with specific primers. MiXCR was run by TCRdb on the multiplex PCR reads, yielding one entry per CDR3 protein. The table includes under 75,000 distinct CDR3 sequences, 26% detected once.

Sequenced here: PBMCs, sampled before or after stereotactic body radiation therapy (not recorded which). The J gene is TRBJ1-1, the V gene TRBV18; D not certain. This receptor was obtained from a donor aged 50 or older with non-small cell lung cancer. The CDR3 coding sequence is TGTGCCAGCTCACCACAAGAGATCACTGAAGCTTTCTTT. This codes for CASSPQEITEAFF. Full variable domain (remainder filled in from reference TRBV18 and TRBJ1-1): NAGVMQNPRHLVRRRGQEARLRCSPMKGHSHVYWYRQLPEEGLKFMVYLQKENIIDESGMPKERFSAEFPKEGPSILRIQQVVRGDSAAYFCASSPQEITEAFFGQGTRLTVV.